The following is a TCR beta chain sequence with its context. The antigen is not known. Unstimulated Tregs (CD4+CD25+CD127-) and CD4+CD25- non-Tregs were sorted from PBMCs. Here immunoSEQ multiplex PCR was the method, and the copy in TCRdb shows in-frame clones only, minus some. The sample records about 240,000 clones, around 81% being singletons. This sample is part of a study of Tregs in tolerant kidney transplant recipients. Points from the study as a whole: Activated donor B cell expansion appeared to reveal the most relevant donor-specific TCRbeta repertoire. No direct test of biological reproducibility was done here. Findings come from small patient numbers and require larger validation.

Sequencing used CD4+ T cells from blood. The receptor was derived from a human donor in good health.

CDR3 residues: CASSNAGTKADTQYF. As DNA, the CDR3 is TGTGCCAGCAGTAACGCCGGGACCAAGGCAGATACGCAGTATTTT. The chain couples TRBV6-4 to TRBJ2-3, with D tentatively TRBD1 or TRBD2 (5 bases each). From germline, CDR1 is MRHNA and CDR2 SNTAGT. The V and J ends lost 5 bases and 4 bases respectively, with 16 bases between them. The CDR3 is made up of 15 amino acids.